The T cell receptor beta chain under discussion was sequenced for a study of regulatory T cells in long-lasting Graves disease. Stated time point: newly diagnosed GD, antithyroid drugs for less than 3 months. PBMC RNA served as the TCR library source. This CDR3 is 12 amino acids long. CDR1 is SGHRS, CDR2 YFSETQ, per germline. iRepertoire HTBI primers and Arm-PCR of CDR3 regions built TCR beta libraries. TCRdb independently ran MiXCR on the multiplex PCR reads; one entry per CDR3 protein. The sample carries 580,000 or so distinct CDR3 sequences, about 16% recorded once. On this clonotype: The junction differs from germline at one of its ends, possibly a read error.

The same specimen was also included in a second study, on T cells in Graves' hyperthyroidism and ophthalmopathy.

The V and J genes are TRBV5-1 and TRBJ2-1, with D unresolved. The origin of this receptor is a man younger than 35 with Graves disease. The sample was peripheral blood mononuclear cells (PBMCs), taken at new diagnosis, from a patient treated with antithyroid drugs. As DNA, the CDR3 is TGTGCCAGCAGCTTTACGGGTCATGAGCAGTTCTTC. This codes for CASSFTGHEQFF.